A selection of T cell receptor beta chains follows, all from one sample in a study of identical twins. TCRdb independently ran MiXCR on the 5' RACE reads; one entry per CDR3 protein. The sample records some 570,000 distinct CDR3 sequences, around 20% being singletons. This sample also appeared in a second study, on yellow fever vaccine responses in identical twins.

Sequenced: CD4+ T cells sorted from blood. These receptors came from a woman under 30 in good health. The conserved cysteine and the conserved F or W are not part of the CDR3 here. Fields, in order: J gene, V gene, CDR3 length, CDR3 protein.

J gene: TRBJ2-5
V gene: TRBV7-6
CDR3 length: 12
CDR3 protein: ASSASGTVETQY

J gene: TRBJ1-2
V gene: TRBV20-1
CDR3 length: 11
CDR3 protein: SASPGGNYGYT

J gene: TRBJ2-3
V gene: TRBV6-5
CDR3 length: 12
CDR3 protein: ASSLGQGTGTQY

J gene: TRBJ2-1
V gene: TRBV2
CDR3 length: 11
CDR3 protein: ASSEVPLAEQF

J gene: TRBJ2-2
V gene: TRBV12-3/TRBV12-4
CDR3 length: 13
CDR3 protein: ASSYEREATGELF

J gene: TRBJ1-5
V gene: TRBV29-1
CDR3 length: 11
CDR3 protein: SVAGNSNQPQH

J gene: TRBJ2-3
V gene: TRBV20-1
CDR3 length: 14
CDR3 protein: SASSPGESSTDTQY

J gene: TRBJ2-3
V gene: TRBV12-3/TRBV12-4
CDR3 length: 10
CDR3 protein: ASNAPLDTQY

J gene: TRBJ2-2
V gene: TRBV28
CDR3 length: 12
CDR3 protein: ASKGGRGTGELF

J gene: TRBJ2-3
V gene: TRBV5-1
CDR3 length: 12
CDR3 protein: ASSPGLRTDTQY

J gene: TRBJ2-2
V gene: TRBV5-1
CDR3 length: 18
CDR3 protein: ASSRALLAGDRRNTGELF

J gene: TRBJ2-5
V gene: TRBV20-1
CDR3 length: 12
CDR3 protein: SARDGKEQETQY

J gene: TRBJ1-4
V gene: TRBV29-1
CDR3 length: 9
CDR3 protein: SGWRGEKLF

J gene: TRBJ1-2
V gene: TRBV10-2
CDR3 length: 11
CDR3 protein: ASSRQGFDGYT

J gene: TRBJ2-2
V gene: TRBV27
CDR3 length: 11
CDR3 protein: ASSPRPIGELF

J gene: TRBJ2-2
V gene: TRBV12-3/TRBV12-4
CDR3 length: 13
CDR3 protein: ASSPRARGPGELF

J gene: TRBJ1-4
V gene: TRBV7-9
CDR3 length: 12
CDR3 protein: ASTDTATNEKLF

J gene: TRBJ2-1
V gene: TRBV3-1
CDR3 length: 12
CDR3 protein: ASSQSGARDEQF

J gene: TRBJ2-2
V gene: TRBV5-1
CDR3 length: 13
CDR3 protein: ASSLVSENTGELF

J gene: TRBJ2-3
V gene: TRBV7-6
CDR3 length: 12
CDR3 protein: ASSLAPSSDTQY

J gene: TRBJ2-1
V gene: TRBV3-1
CDR3 length: 12
CDR3 protein: ASSHSGGSNEQF

J gene: TRBJ2-2
V gene: TRBV7-6
CDR3 length: 11
CDR3 protein: ASSIQAAGELF

J gene: TRBJ2-5
V gene: TRBV7-6
CDR3 length: 13
CDR3 protein: ASSLARTSTETQY

J gene: TRBJ2-1
V gene: TRBV7-2
CDR3 length: 13
CDR3 protein: ASSLGGGQGHEQF

J gene: TRBJ2-3
V gene: TRBV14
CDR3 length: 13
CDR3 protein: ASSPGYGPSGTQY

J gene: TRBJ1-6
V gene: TRBV6-5
CDR3 length: 10
CDR3 protein: ASSYGVSPLH

J gene: TRBJ2-1
V gene: TRBV20-1
CDR3 length: 12
CDR3 protein: SARDWGGPNEQF

J gene: TRBJ2-1
V gene: TRBV2
CDR3 length: 12
CDR3 protein: ASSYTSGGNEQF

J gene: TRBJ2-1
V gene: TRBV5-1
CDR3 length: 9
CDR3 protein: ASSFDNEQF

J gene: TRBJ2-5
V gene: TRBV5-1
CDR3 length: 13
CDR3 protein: ASSGPRPLQETQY

J gene: TRBJ2-7
V gene: TRBV29-1
CDR3 length: 12
CDR3 protein: SVEDEWGPYEQY

J gene: TRBJ2-6
V gene: TRBV15
CDR3 length: 12
CDR3 protein: ATAVMVGANVLT